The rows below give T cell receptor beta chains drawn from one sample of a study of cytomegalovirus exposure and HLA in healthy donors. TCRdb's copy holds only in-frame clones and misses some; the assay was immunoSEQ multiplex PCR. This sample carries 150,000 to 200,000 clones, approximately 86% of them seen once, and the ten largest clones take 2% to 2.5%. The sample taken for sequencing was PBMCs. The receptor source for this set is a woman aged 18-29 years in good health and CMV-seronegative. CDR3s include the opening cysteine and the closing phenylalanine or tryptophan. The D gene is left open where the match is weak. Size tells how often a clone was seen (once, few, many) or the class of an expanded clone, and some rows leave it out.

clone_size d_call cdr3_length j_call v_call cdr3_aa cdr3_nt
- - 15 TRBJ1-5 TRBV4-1 CASSQDPVVRQPQHF TGCGCCAGCAGCCAAGATCCGGTCGTCAGGCAGCCCCAGCATTTT
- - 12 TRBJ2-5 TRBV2 CASSPVKETQYF TGTGCCAGCAGTCCAGTAAAAGAGACCCAGTACTTC
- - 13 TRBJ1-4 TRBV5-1 CASSFGSDEKLFF TGCGCCAGCAGCTTCGGGTCGGATGAAAAACTGTTTTTT
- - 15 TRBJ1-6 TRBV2 CASSEEGYGNSPLHF TGTGCCAGCAGTGAGGAGGGATACGGGAATTCACCCCTCCACTTT
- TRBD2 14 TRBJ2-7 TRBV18 CASSPPAGVGEQYF TGTGCCAGCTCACCCCCAGCGGGAGTCGGAGAGCAGTACTTC
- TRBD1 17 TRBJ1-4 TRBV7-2 CASRYTGQISTNEKLFF TGTGCCAGCAGGTACACGGGACAGATCTCAACTAATGAAAAACTGTTTTTT
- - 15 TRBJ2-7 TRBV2 CASRAAEPGLLEQYF TGTGCCAGCAGGGCCGCCGAACCTGGCCTACTAGAGCAGTACTTC
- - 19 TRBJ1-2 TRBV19 CASSIDSPGLRLSNYGYTF TGTGCCAGTAGTATAGATTCCCCGGGACTGCGCCTATCTAACTATGGCTACACCTTC
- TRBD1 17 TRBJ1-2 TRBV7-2 CASSYSTGTRTISGYTF TGTGCCAGCTCTTACTCGACAGGGACGAGAACTATTTCTGGCTACACCTTC
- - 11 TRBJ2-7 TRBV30 CAWSAYNEQYF TGTGCCTGGAGTGCCTATAACGAGCAGTACTTC
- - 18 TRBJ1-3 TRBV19 CASSIVGDSIFSGNTIYF TGTGCCAGTAGTATAGTGGGGGACTCGATCTTCTCTGGAAACACCATATATTTT
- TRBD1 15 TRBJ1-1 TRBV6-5 CASSRIDRGRTEAFF TGTGCCAGCAGTCGGATTGACAGGGGAAGAACTGAAGCTTTCTTT
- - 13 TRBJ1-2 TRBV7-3 CASSLKAGNGYTF TGTGCCAGCAGCTTAAAGGCAGGAAATGGCTACACCTTC
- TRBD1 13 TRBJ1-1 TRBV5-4 CASSFTGGTEAFF TGTGCCAGCAGCTTTACAGGGGGCACTGAAGCTTTCTTT
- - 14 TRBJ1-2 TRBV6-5 CASSPIPGHRGYTF TGTGCCAGCAGCCCTATACCGGGACATAGGGGCTACACCTTC
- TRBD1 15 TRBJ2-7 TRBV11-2 CASSRMDRISYEQYF TGTGCCAGCAGCCGAATGGACAGGATCTCCTACGAGCAGTACTTC
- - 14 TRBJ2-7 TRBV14 CASSPGVSTYEQYF TGTGCCAGCAGCCCCGGAGTATCGACCTACGAGCAGTACTTC
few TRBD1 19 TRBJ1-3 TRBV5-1 CASSSNPTGTGFSGNTIYF TGCGCCAGCAGCTCCAACCCTACCGGGACAGGGTTCTCTGGAAACACCATATATTTT
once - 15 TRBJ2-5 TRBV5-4 CASSDAGSGQETQYF TGTGCCAGCAGCGACGCGGGCAGTGGGCAAGAGACCCAGTACTTC
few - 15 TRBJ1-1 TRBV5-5 CASSLRLYRDTEAFF TGTGCCAGCAGCCTTAGGCTATACCGGGACACTGAAGCTTTCTTT
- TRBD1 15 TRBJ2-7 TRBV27 CASSITGGNPYEQYF TGTGCCAGCAGCATAACAGGGGGCAACCCCTACGAGCAGTACTTC
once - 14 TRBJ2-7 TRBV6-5 CASGRGTTSYEQYF TGTGCCAGCGGAAGGGGTACCACCTCCTACGAGCAGTACTTC
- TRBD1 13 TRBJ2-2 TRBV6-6 CASRLTGAGELFF TGTGCCAGCAGGCTGACAGGGGCCGGGGAGCTGTTTTTT
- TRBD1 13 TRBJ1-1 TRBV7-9 CAGAGGGRTEAFF TGTGCCGGTGCAGGAGGGGGCCGAACTGAAGCTTTCTTT
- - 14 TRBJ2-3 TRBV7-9 CASSLRTVTDTQYF TGTGCCAGCAGCTTACGGACAGTCACAGATACGCAGTATTTT
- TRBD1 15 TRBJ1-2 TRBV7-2 CASGTPGQGNYGYTF TGTGCCAGCGGTACTCCGGGACAGGGCAACTATGGCTACACCTTC
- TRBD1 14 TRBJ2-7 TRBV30 CAYEKGTGSYEQYF TGTGCGTATGAGAAGGGGACAGGGTCGTACGAGCAGTACTTC
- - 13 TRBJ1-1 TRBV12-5 CASGIGRDTEAFF TGTGCTAGTGGGATTGGGCGGGACACTGAAGCTTTCTTT
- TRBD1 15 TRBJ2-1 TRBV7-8 CASSRDRGRYNEQFF TGTGCCAGCAGCCGAGACAGGGGGCGTTACAATGAGCAGTTCTTC
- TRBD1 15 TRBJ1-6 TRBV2 CASSETRQGESPLHF TGTGCCAGCAGTGAAACGCGGCAGGGGGAATCACCCCTCCACTTT
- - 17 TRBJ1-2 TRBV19 CASSMMLGEGANYGYTF TGTGCCAGTAGTATGATGCTAGGGGAGGGAGCTAACTATGGCTACACCTTC
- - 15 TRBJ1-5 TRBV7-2 CASSLESGWNQPQHF TGTGCCAGCAGCTTAGAATCCGGGTGGAATCAGCCCCAGCATTTT
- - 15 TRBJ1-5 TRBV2 CASNAGERSNQPQHF TGTGCCAGCAATGCAGGGGAACGTAGCAATCAGCCCCAGCATTTT
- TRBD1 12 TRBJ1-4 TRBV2 CASNPGGLKLFF TGTGCCAGCAATCCAGGGGGCCTCAAACTGTTTTTT
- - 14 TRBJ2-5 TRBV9 CASSAGEQEETQYF TGTGCCAGCAGCGCAGGGGAACAAGAAGAGACCCAGTACTTC
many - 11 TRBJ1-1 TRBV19 CASRANTEAFF TGTGCCAGTAGGGCGAACACTGAAGCTTTCTTT
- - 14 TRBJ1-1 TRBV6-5 CASSYGQLTAEAFF TGTGCCAGCAGTTACGGGCAGCTGACGGCTGAAGCTTTCTTT
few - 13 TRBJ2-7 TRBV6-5 CAVRQASSYEQYF TGTGCCGTAAGACAGGCTAGCTCCTACGAGCAGTACTTC
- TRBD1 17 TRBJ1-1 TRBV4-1 CASSQDMDRAKGTEAFF TGCGCCAGCAGCCAAGATATGGACAGGGCGAAGGGCACTGAAGCTTTCTTT